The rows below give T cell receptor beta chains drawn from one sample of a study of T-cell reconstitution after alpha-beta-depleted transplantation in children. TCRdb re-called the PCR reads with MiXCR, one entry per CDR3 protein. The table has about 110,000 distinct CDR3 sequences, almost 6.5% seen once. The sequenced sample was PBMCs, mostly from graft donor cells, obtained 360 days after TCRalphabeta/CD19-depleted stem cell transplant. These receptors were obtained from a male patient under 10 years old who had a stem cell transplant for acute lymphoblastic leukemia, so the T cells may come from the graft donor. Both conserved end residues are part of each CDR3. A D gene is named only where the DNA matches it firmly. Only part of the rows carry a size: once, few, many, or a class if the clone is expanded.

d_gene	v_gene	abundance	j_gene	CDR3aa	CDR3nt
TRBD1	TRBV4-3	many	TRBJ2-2	CASSQVQGGAGELFF	TGCGCCAGCAGCCAAGTACAGGGGGGTGCCGGGGAGCTGTTTTTT
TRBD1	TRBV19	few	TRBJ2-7	CASSIGQGDYEQYF	TGTGCCAGTAGTATAGGACAGGGGGACTACGAGCAGTACTTC
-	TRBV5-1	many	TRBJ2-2	CASRMGLTGELFF	TGCGCCAGCAGAATGGGTCTCACCGGGGAGCTGTTTTTT
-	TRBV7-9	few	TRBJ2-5	CASSSPEDHQETQYF	TGTGCCAGCAGCTCGCCGGAGGACCATCAAGAGACCCAGTACTTC
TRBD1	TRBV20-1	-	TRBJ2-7	CSARGQDSYEQYF	TGCAGTGCTAGGGGACAGGACTCCTACGAGCAGTACTTC
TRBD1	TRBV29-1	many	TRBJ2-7	CSGTGKEDEQYF	TGCAGCGGGACAGGGAAAGAGGACGAGCAGTACTTC
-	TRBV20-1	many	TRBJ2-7	CSARAATGDSYEQYF	TGCAGTGCTAGAGCGGCGACAGGAGACTCCTACGAGCAGTACTTC
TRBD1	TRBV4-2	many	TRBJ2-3	CASSQERAGGFMDTQYF	TGTGCCAGCAGCCAAGAACGGGCAGGGGGCTTCATGGATACGCAGTATTTT
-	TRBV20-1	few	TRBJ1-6	CSARTGDNSPLHF	TGCAGTGCCCGCACGGGAGATAATTCACCCCTCCACTTT
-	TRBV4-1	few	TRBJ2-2	CASSQKGGGTGELFF	TGCGCCAGCAGCCAAAAGGGGGGCGGCACCGGGGAGCTGTTTTTT
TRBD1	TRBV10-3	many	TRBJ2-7	CAISELTGTGMDEQYF	TGTGCCATCAGTGAGTTGACCGGGACAGGGATGGATGAGCAGTACTTC
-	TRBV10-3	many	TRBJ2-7	CATNRSPSYEQYF	TGTGCCACCAACAGATCACCTTCCTACGAGCAGTACTTC
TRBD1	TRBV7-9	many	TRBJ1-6	CASSSRTGYSPLHF	TGTGCCAGCAGCTCGCGGACAGGGTATTCACCCCTCCACTTT
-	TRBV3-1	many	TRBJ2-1	CASSQRAGSSNEQFF	TGTGCCAGCAGCCAGAGAGCGGGTTCATCCAATGAGCAGTTCTTC
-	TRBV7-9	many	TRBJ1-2	CASSPPQDYGYTF	TGTGCCAGCAGCCCCCCCCAAGACTATGGCTACACCTTC
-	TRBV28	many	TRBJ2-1	CASSPGRYYNEQFF	TGTGCCAGCTCCCCGGGGCGGTACTACAATGAGCAGTTCTTC
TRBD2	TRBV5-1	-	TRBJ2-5	CASSSGLAGSPGTQYF	TGCGCCAGCAGCTCCGGACTAGCGGGAAGCCCGGGCACCCAGTACTTC
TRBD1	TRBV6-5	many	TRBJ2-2	CASSYTGVTGELFF	TGTGCCAGCAGTTACACAGGGGTTACCGGGGAGCTGTTTTTT
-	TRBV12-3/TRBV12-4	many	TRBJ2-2	CASSLRIGELFF	TGTGCCAGCAGTTTAAGGATCGGGGAGCTGTTTTTT
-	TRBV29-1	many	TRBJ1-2	CSPEVMDGYTF	TGCAGCCCCGAGGTAATGGATGGCTACACCTTC
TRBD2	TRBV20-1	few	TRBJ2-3	CSATKAGPTDTQYF	TGCAGTGCTACGAAAGCGGGGCCCACAGATACGCAGTATTTT
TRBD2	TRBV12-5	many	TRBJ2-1	CASGPGLGLDEQFF	TGTGCTAGTGGTCCGGGACTAGGTCTCGATGAGCAGTTCTTC
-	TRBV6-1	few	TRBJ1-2	CASSVSNRNYGYTF	TGTGCCAGCAGTGTTTCGAACAGGAACTATGGCTACACCTTC
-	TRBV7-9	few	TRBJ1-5	CASSPLVGDRNQPQHF	TGTGCCAGCAGCCCGCTAGTGGGGGACCGAAATCAGCCCCAGCATTTT
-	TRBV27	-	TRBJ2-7	CASSPRAPKEQYF	TGTGCCAGCAGTCCAAGGGCCCCCAAGGAGCAGTACTTC
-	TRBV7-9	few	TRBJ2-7	CATTPGWTYEQYF	TGTGCCACCACACCGGGGTGGACCTACGAGCAGTACTTC